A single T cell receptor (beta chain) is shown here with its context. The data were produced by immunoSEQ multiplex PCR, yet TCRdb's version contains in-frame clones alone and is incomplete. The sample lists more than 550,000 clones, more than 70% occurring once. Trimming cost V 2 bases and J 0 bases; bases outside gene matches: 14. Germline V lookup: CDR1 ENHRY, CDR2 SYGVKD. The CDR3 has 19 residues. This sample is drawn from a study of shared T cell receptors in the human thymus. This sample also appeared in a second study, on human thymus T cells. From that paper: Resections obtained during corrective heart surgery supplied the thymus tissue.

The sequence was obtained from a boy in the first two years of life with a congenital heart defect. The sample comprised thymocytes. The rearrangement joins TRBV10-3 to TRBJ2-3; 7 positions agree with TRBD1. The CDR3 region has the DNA TGTGCCATCAGTGAGGACAGGGCCTACCTTTCGTTAAGCACAGATACGCAGTATTTT. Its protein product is CAISEDRAYLSLSTDTQYF.